This paragraph reports one T cell receptor (beta chain). Under the authors' procedure: From reference gene primer amplification, estimates of nucleated cell counts were derived. Sequencing used immunoSEQ multiplex PCR; TCRdb keeps in-frame clones, though not all of them. D and trimming were read from the DNA, whereas the V and J calls and clone size are those reported in that table. The sample holds more than 40,000 clones, approximately 84% seen once. The sample originates from a study of blood T cell repertoires in COVID-19. Study information: The origin of the acute and convalescent COVID-19 samples was the United States, Italy and Spain. In each case, the material was cDNA or gDNA derived from T cells, B-cell-depleted T cells, or PBMCs.

The CDR3 spans 12 residues. V dropped 4 bases and J dropped 2 bases, with 8 bases sitting between them. From germline, CDR1 is SQVTM and CDR2 ANQGSEA. The V call is TRBV29-1, the J call TRBJ2-5, with D hard to call. This clonotype was obtained from a man in his forties or fifties with acute or convalescent COVID-19. What was sequenced was peripheral blood. In DNA form, the CDR3 reads TGCAGCGTTGCGGTGCATCAAGAGACCCAGTACTTC. Translating it yields CSVAVHQETQYF. The variable domain in full, with the rest retrieved from reference TRBV29-1 and TRBJ2-5, is SAVISQKPSRDICQRGTSLTIQCQVDSQVTMMFWYRQQPGQSLTLIATANQGSEATYESGFVIDKFPISRPNLTFSTLTVSNMSPEDSSIYLCSVAVHQETQYFGPGTRLLVL.